This T cell receptor beta chain stems from a study of T cell responses to AZD1222 COVID-19 vaccine. Points on this clone: Its antigen is not identified.

Clones were read by immunoSEQ multiplex PCR, and TCRdb kept only the in-frame ones, dropping some. The sample consists of about 120,000 clones, about 90% of them appearing once. The study's findings and limits: Researchers took repertoire samples only after the peak T cell response had come. Just a handful of AZD1222 recipients were seropositive at baseline. Regions 160-218 and 743-854 held dominance among vaccine-associated CD4 TCRs, which spanned spike.

V was pared by 3 bases and J by 4 bases, with 4 bases between. This CDR3 spans 11 amino acids. In germline, CDR1 is SGHDT, CDR2 YYEEEE. The gene calls are TRBV5-6 and TRBJ2-5; no clear D. The TCR sequence derives from an adult in good health. This specimen consisted of peripheral blood, obtained on day 0 of AZD1222 vaccination. CDR3 loop: CASSYLETQYF. DNA of the CDR3: TGTGCCAGCAGCTATCTAGAGACCCAGTACTTC. The whole variable domain, remainder taken from reference TRBV5-6 and TRBJ2-5, is DAGVTQSPTHLIKTRGQQVTLRCSPKSGHDTVSWYQQALGQGPQFIFQYYEEEERQRGNFPDRFSGHQFPNYSSELNVNALLLGDSALYLCASSYLETQYFGPGTRLLVL.